This TCR beta chain was identified during a study of cytomegalovirus exposure and HLA in healthy donors. Study outcomes and limitations: Reportedly, fewer N-insertions than the approximately 700-donor mean appeared in an Asian-associated ancestry cluster in a later analysis.

Germline V CDR1 and CDR2: MNHNS, SASEGT. The CDR3 runs to 17 residues. The ends were cut back, 2 bases at V and 4 bases at J, with 20 bases in the middle. The PCR employed 60 Vbeta primers together with 13 Jbeta primers. TCRdb keeps only in-frame clones here, not all; method: immunoSEQ multiplex PCR. The table lists around 110,000 clones, 82% of them singletons. In regard to this clone: Its target is unknown.

Sample: PBMCs. The sequence was obtained from a man aged 30-40 years in good health and CMV-seropositive. The chain combines TRBV6-1 with TRBJ2-5; tentative D call: TRBD2 (5 bases). The CDR3 loop is CASSELRAAGLPETQYF. DNA of the CDR3: TGTGCCAGCAGTGAACTGAGGGCGGCAGGTCTCCCAGAGACCCAGTACTTC.